This T cell receptor beta chain is drawn from a study of T-cell reconstitution after alpha-beta-depleted transplantation in children. This clonotype was detected a few times. TCRbeta library construction was performed incorporating unique molecular identifiers. MiXCR, run by TCRdb on the PCR reads, gives a single entry per CDR3 protein. The repertoire holds around 530,000 distinct CDR3 sequences, with approximately 32% as singletons. Germline V gene sequence: CDR1 MNHEY, CDR2 SVGAGI. The CDR3 loop spans 18 amino acids. V gave up 2 bases and J gave up 4 bases; unmatched junction bases: 12. This chain joins TRBV6-5 and TRBJ1-4; 8 nucleotides align to TRBD1. The TCR was taken from a human donor who donated a stem cell graft to a child with aplastic anemia. Source: PBMCs from the stem cell graft donor, taken from the stem cell graft. The CDR3: CASSYRPLTGANNEKLFF. CDR3 DNA: TGTGCCAGCAGTTACCGGCCGCTGACAGGGGCAAATAATGAAAAACTGTTTTTT.